In this sample, the clone carrying this T cell receptor (beta chain) turned up many times. It was approximately 9.7 ml of fresh peripheral blood that supplied the PBMCs. Germline CDR1 is LGHDT and CDR2 is YNNKEL (reference sequence). V was pared by 2 bases and J by 3 bases, with 5 bases between. This CDR3 spans 13 amino acids. The sample belongs to a study of T cells in Graves' hyperthyroidism and ophthalmopathy. Amplified TCR beta CDR3 regions derived from RNA transcripts. First-round RT-PCR of the TCR CDR3 relied on the HTBI primer set. TCRdb re-called the multiplex PCR reads with MiXCR, one entry per CDR3 protein. The sample records around 540,000 distinct CDR3 sequences, 15% to 20% being singletons.

The sequence was obtained from a woman aged 25-40 years with Graves' ophthalmopathy. The chain combines TRBV3-1 with TRBJ2-1; D gene unclear. Sequencing was carried out using blood. The CDR3 bases are TGTGCCAGCAGCCAATATCTCTACAATGAGCAGTTCTTC. Translated: CASSQYLYNEQFF.